This record covers a single T cell receptor (beta chain). Each CDR3 protein is one row after TCRdb ran MiXCR on the 5' RACE reads. Of roughly 55,000 distinct CDR3 sequences in the sample, around 26% were seen once. CDR3 size: 15 residues. Germline CDR1 is SSHAT and CDR2 is FNYEAQ (reference sequence). Sequencing was carried out using tumor-infiltrating naive CD4+ T cells sorted from the breast tumor. Subset in this sample: naive CD4+ T cells, CD4+CD45RA+CD25-. This receptor was taken from a female donor with breast cancer. The chain is built from TRBV7-7 and TRBJ2-2, with D tentatively TRBD1 (6 bases). CDR3 nucleotide sequence: TGTGCTACCACACTTGGGACAACGAACACCGGGGAGCTGTTTTTT. This translates into CATTLGTTNTGELFF.